A selection of T cell receptor gamma chains follows, all from one sample in a study of intestinal T cells in coeliac disease. TCRdb re-analyzed the multiplex PCR reads via CATT. The sample includes some 860 gamma-chain clones, more than 35% of them seen just once. The sequenced sample consisted of a duodenal biopsy. These receptors were collected from a human donor who served as a control with a normal duodenal biopsy, not a healthy volunteer. Both conserved end residues are part of each CDR3. Size is omitted from some rows. Given values are once, few, many or a class for expanded clones.

>TRGV3|NA|TRGJ1/TRGJ2
TGTGCCCTTCGAGGAGGGTACTATAAGAAACTCTTT
CALRGGYYKKLF
>TRGV9|once|TRGJ1/TRGJ2
TGTGCCCTTGTGGGAGGGGATTATAAGAAACTCTTT
CALVGGDYKKLF